This section outlines one T cell receptor beta chain sequence together with its context. Antigen unknown. The data belong to a study of T cells in Graves' hyperthyroidism and ophthalmopathy. Overall study context: Peripheral blood was drawn at first diagnosis, prior to all treatment. Study findings and constraints: Model predictions of ophthalmopathy came a median approximately 6 months before onset.

RNA transcripts provided the source from which TCR beta CDR3 regions were amplified. Researchers ran a first-round RT-PCR on the TCR CDR3 using the HTBI primer set. TCRdb reprocessed the multiplex PCR reads with MiXCR, giving one entry per CDR3 protein. This sample carries fewer than 300,000 distinct CDR3 sequences, 20% to 30% of them seen once, and the ten largest clones take about 25%. V was shortened by 3 bases and J by 6 bases, with 15 bases between the two germline ends. The CDR3 covers 14 residues. Sequenced input: blood. V and J are TRBV12-3 or TRBV12-4 and TRBJ2-7; D unclear. This TCR derives from a man aged 40-49 years with Graves' hyperthyroidism that later progressed to Graves' ophthalmopathy. CDR3 protein: CASSLSAERSEQYF. CDR3 nucleotides: TGTGCCAGCAGTTTGTCGGCAGAACGGAGCGAGCAGTACTTC.